This is a list of T cell receptor beta chains from one sample in a study of a mutant IDH1 vaccine in newly diagnosed glioma. These receptors have no identified antigens. The data were produced by immunoSEQ multiplex PCR, yet TCRdb's version contains in-frame clones alone and is incomplete. This table holds tens of thousands of clones, roughly nine tenths found once. The starting material was PBMCs, obtained from a glioma patient whose treatment included an IDH1 peptide vaccine. These receptors were collected from a woman aged 45-65 years with glioma. Each CDR3 is given with its conserved first and last residue. A D gene is named only where the DNA matches it firmly. A row's size may be missing; if present it is once, few, many or a size class.

V: TRBV11-1; J: TRBJ2-7; size: .; D: .; DNA: TGTGCCAGCAGAACCGACAGCTACGAGCAGTACTTC; CDR3: CASRTDSYEQYF
V: TRBV18; J: TRBJ1-2; size: .; D: TRBD1; DNA: TGTGCCAGCTCACCGGGACAGGGGTACGACTATGGCTACACCTTC; CDR3: CASSPGQGYDYGYTF
V: TRBV27; J: TRBJ2-2; size: .; D: TRBD2; DNA: TGTGCCAGCAGTTATAGACTAGCGGCCGGGGAGCTGTTTTTT; CDR3: CASSYRLAAGELFF
V: TRBV19; J: TRBJ2-1; size: .; D: .; DNA: TGTGCCAGTAGTAGTACTCAAGACCTCCACAATGAGCAGTTCTTC; CDR3: CASSSTQDLHNEQFF
V: TRBV6-5; J: TRBJ2-1; size: .; D: TRBD2; DNA: TGTGCCAGCAGTTATACCGGGACTAGCGCTTACAATGAGCAGTTCTTC; CDR3: CASSYTGTSAYNEQFF
V: TRBV11-1; J: TRBJ2-5; size: .; D: .; DNA: TGTGCCAGCAGCTTCCATTTAGAGACCCAGTACTTC; CDR3: CASSFHLETQYF
V: TRBV5-6; J: TRBJ2-7; size: once; D: .; DNA: TGTGCCAGCAGCTTCGGGAACGAGCAGTACTTC; CDR3: CASSFGNEQYF
V: TRBV7-9; J: TRBJ1-6; size: once; D: TRBD1; DNA: TGTGCCAGCAGCCGCGGGACAGGGGTTTCACCCCTCCACTTT; CDR3: CASSRGTGVSPLHF
V: TRBV13; J: TRBJ2-3; size: .; D: .; DNA: TGTGCCAGCAGCCACCGGGTCCGTAGCACAGATACGCAGTATTTT; CDR3: CASSHRVRSTDTQYF
V: TRBV18; J: TRBJ2-1; size: once; D: .; DNA: TGTGCCAGCTCACCACGCGGTAGAACGAACAATGAGCAGTTCTTC; CDR3: CASSPRGRTNNEQFF
V: TRBV18; J: TRBJ2-3; size: .; D: TRBD1; DNA: TGTGCCAGCTTAGACAGGGGCACAGATACGCAGTATTTT; CDR3: CASLDRGTDTQYF
V: TRBV5-1; J: TRBJ1-4; size: .; D: .; DNA: TGCGCCAGCAGCTTGGGACTTGGTGAAAAACTGTTTTTT; CDR3: CASSLGLGEKLFF
V: TRBV10-3; J: TRBJ1-6; size: .; D: .; DNA: TGTGCCATCAGTGAGTCGGGCATTACTACTCCGGGTAATTCACCCCTCCACTTT; CDR3: CAISESGITTPGNSPLHF
V: TRBV7-3; J: TRBJ2-1; size: .; D: TRBD2; DNA: TGTGCCAGCAGCTTAATAGGCGGGAGTCCCTACAATGAGCAGTTCTTC; CDR3: CASSLIGGSPYNEQFF
V: TRBV29-1; J: TRBJ1-2; size: .; D: .; DNA: TGCAGCGTTGGTGAGGGTTACAACTATGGCTACACCTTC; CDR3: CSVGEGYNYGYTF
V: TRBV28; J: TRBJ1-6; size: .; D: .; DNA: TGTGCCAGCAGTGCCCCCTCCGGGTATAAACCCCTCCACTTT; CDR3: CASSAPSGYKPLHF
V: TRBV10-3; J: TRBJ2-7; size: .; D: .; DNA: TGTGCCATCAGTGAGTCGGTGAATGGAGGGGACGAGCAGTACTTC; CDR3: CAISESVNGGDEQYF
V: TRBV27; J: TRBJ2-1; size: .; D: .; DNA: TGTGCCAGCAGTTTAGTTGCAGTTCCGGACAATGAGCAGTTCTTC; CDR3: CASSLVAVPDNEQFF
V: TRBV10-3; J: TRBJ2-3; size: few; D: .; DNA: TGTGCCACCCGGAACGACGGAGATACGCAGTATTTT; CDR3: CATRNDGDTQYF
V: TRBV29-1; J: TRBJ1-1; size: .; D: .; DNA: TGCAGCCCGACGCGGGCTGGCACTGAAGCTTTCTTT; CDR3: CSPTRAGTEAFF
V: TRBV6-1; J: TRBJ2-7; size: .; D: .; DNA: TGTGCCAGCAGTGTGGTCAGTTCCTACGAGCAGTACTTC; CDR3: CASSVVSSYEQYF
V: TRBV5-6; J: TRBJ1-2; size: once; D: .; DNA: TGTGCCAGCAGCCGGAACAACTATGGCTACACCTTC; CDR3: CASSRNNYGYTF
V: TRBV5-4; J: TRBJ2-3; size: .; D: TRBD2; DNA: TGTGCCAGCAGCTTTCGGCGGGAGAGGGAGCGAGATACGCAGTATTTT; CDR3: CASSFRRERERDTQYF
V: TRBV25-1; J: TRBJ1-2; size: .; D: .; DNA: TGTGCCAGCCAGGCCAGGGCCGGCTACACCTTC; CDR3: CASQARAGYTF
V: TRBV4-2; J: TRBJ2-5; size: .; D: .; DNA: TGTGCCAGCAGCCAAGCGGTACAAGAGACCCAGTACTTC; CDR3: CASSQAVQETQYF
V: TRBV5-8; J: TRBJ2-6; size: .; D: .; DNA: TGTGCCAGCAGCCTGGGGTACTCTGGGGCCAACGTCCTGACTTTC; CDR3: CASSLGYSGANVLTF
V: TRBV10-3; J: TRBJ1-2; size: .; D: TRBD1; DNA: TGTGCCATCAGTGAGCGTGCGGGACAGGCGATCTATGGCTACACCTTC; CDR3: CAISERAGQAIYGYTF
V: TRBV2; J: TRBJ1-5; size: .; D: .; DNA: TGTGCCAGCAGTCAGAATAGCAATCAGCCCCAGCATTTT; CDR3: CASSQNSNQPQHF
V: TRBV6-5; J: TRBJ1-5; size: .; D: .; DNA: TGTGCCAGCAGTTACCTGGTCAATCAGCCCCAGCATTTT; CDR3: CASSYLVNQPQHF
V: TRBV19; J: TRBJ2-3; size: .; D: TRBD2; DNA: TGTGTCAGCAGCGGGAGAGGCACAGATACGCAGTATTTT; CDR3: CVSSGRGTDTQYF
V: TRBV25-1; J: TRBJ2-7; size: .; D: TRBD2; DNA: TGTGCCAGCAGCGGGGCGGGGGCCTACGAGCAGTACTTC; CDR3: CASSGAGAYEQYF
V: TRBV19; J: TRBJ2-1; size: .; D: TRBD1; DNA: TGTGCCAGTAGTATAGCCGGACAGGGCTATGAGCAGTTCTTC; CDR3: CASSIAGQGYEQFF
V: TRBV19; J: TRBJ1-2; size: .; D: .; DNA: TGTGCCAGTAGTATAGAAGTTGGCCTGTTGTGGTCTGGTGGCTACACCTTC; CDR3: CASSIEVGLLWSGGYTF
V: TRBV18; J: TRBJ2-1; size: once; D: .; DNA: TGTGCCAGCTCATCAAGGTACACGGGGAACAATGAGCAGTTCTTC; CDR3: CASSSRYTGNNEQFF
V: TRBV6-5; J: TRBJ2-1; size: .; D: TRBD2; DNA: TGTGCCAGCAGTCACGGACTAGCGGGCAGTGAGCAGTTCTTC; CDR3: CASSHGLAGSEQFF
V: TRBV6-5; J: TRBJ2-7; size: .; D: .; DNA: TGTGCCAGCAGTTACTCTCGGCGAACCCAACTCCAGAACTTC; CDR3: CASSYSRRTQLQNF
V: TRBV18; J: TRBJ2-2; size: once; D: .; DNA: TGTGCCAGCTCACGGGACACCGGGGAGCTGTTTTTT; CDR3: CASSRDTGELFF
V: TRBV27; J: TRBJ1-1; size: once; D: .; DNA: TGTGCCAGCGGGGGCTTTAGGAACACTGAAGCTTTCTTT; CDR3: CASGGFRNTEAFF
V: TRBV18; J: TRBJ2-1; size: .; D: TRBD2; DNA: TGTGCCAGCTCAGTTCAGCGGGAGAATGAGCAGTTCTTC; CDR3: CASSVQRENEQFF
V: TRBV19; J: TRBJ2-4; size: .; D: .; DNA: TGTGCCAGTAGTTCCCGAGAGGGGGGAAACATTCAGTACTTC; CDR3: CASSSREGGNIQYF
V: TRBV19; J: TRBJ2-1; size: .; D: .; DNA: TGTGCCAGTAGTTACACCACCCCGAGCACGGTTGGGCAGTTCTTC; CDR3: CASSYTTPSTVGQFF
V: TRBV30; J: TRBJ2-4; size: .; D: TRBD2; DNA: TGTGCCTGGGGGGGGGAAAACATTCAGTACTTC; CDR3: CAWGGENIQYF